This TCR beta chain came from a study of OX40 agonist ivuxolimab in advanced cancers. The germline V and J ends were trimmed by 4 bases and 4 bases, with 17 bases remaining between them. CDR1 is SGDLS and CDR2 is YYNGEE in the germline V gene. The CDR3 is 15 amino acids. Assay: immunoSEQ multiplex PCR; the TCRdb copy retains only in-frame clones and omits some. Among 82,000 or so clones, around 85% were seen once, and the ten largest hold approximately 2.3%. V gene TRBV9 combines with J gene TRBJ1-2; maybe TRBD1 (6 bases). The clonotype comes from an adult with an advanced solid tumor such as melanoma, head and neck, liver or kidney cancer. The sequenced sample was CD4+ or CD8+ T cells sorted from blood, obtained in a trial of the OX40 agonist ivuxolimab. The chain's CDR3 is CASSPDRLVGYGYTF. The CDR3 region has the DNA TGTGCCAGCAGCCCTGACAGGTTGGTCGGCTATGGCTACACCTTC.